This T cell receptor beta chain originates from a study of T cells generated in artificial thymic organoids (dated by TCRdb to 2016 to 2017). About the full investigation: TCR alpha and beta CDR3 repertoires of in vitro artificial thymic organoid-derived CD8 single positive T cells were compared with thymic and peripheral blood naive CD8 T cells. The repertoire sequencing data shown were described as representative of three independent experiments.

The CDR3 goes from the cysteine to the phenylalanine over 16 residues. Just CDR3 DNA is preserved here, 48 bases in frame from base 1. Trimming takes 0 bases from V and 3 bases from J, and the germline ends sit 15 bases apart. Based on the germline V gene, the CDR1 and CDR2 sequences are SGHDN and FVKESK. Non-mobilized peripheral blood was collected from healthy adult donors. Primary CD8+ T cells were enriched by magnetic beads using the Miltenyi CD8+ T cell Isolation Kit. Prior to RNA extraction, naive CD8 T cells from blood were isolated by FACS sorting as CD3+TCRalphabeta+CD8+CD45RO-CCR7+ cells. For each sample, total RNA was purified from approximately 40,000 to 200,000 sorted cells using the RNeasy Micro kit, and RNA quality was checked on an Agilent RNA 6000 Nano chip. TCRalpha and TCRbeta libraries were amplified separately by semi-nested PCR with Advantage 2 and reverse primers in the TRAC or TRBC constant regions. First-strand cDNA synthesis used between about 3 and 500 ng of total RNA. TCR cDNA libraries were generated by 5'-RACE using the SMARTer PCR cDNA Synthesis kit, with a poly-dT primer for first-strand synthesis. The semi-nested reverse primers in the constant regions carried 5-nucleotide sample-specific barcodes, and the PCR products were cleaned up with the Zymo DNA Clean and Concentrator-5 kit. As many as ten barcoded samples were combined into a pool, ligated to Illumina adaptors, and sequenced on an Illumina MiSeq as 2 x 150 bp paired-end reads. The study's processing was this. Demultiplexed reads were aligned with BLAT to a custom library of all human TRAV, TRAJ, TRBV, TRBD and TRBJ combinations from IMGT. The best BLAT hits were picked using pslCDnaFilter (-maxAligns=1, -ignoreIntrons), and custom Perl scripts were used to calculate clonotype frequencies. In TCRdb, the public reads were trimmed at Q25 with fastp and aligned with MiXCR, with productive beta chains retained. Every entry covers one CDR3 protein and lists the most common genes and DNA from its rows. The V and J calls and clone size are TCRdb's, not the authors'. The table for this sample lists 5,000 to 6,500 distinct CDR3 sequences; about 31% of them were counted only once. The top ten clonotypes cover about 2.4% of the sample.

This clonotype came up a few times. The clone's antigen remains unknown. No per-base quality is available; no much larger clone lies one base away. Points the paper makes about the study in general: CD8 single positive T cells derived from organoids showed physiological TCR clonotype diversity comparable to the diversity seen in thymic and blood naive CD8 T cells.

Source material: naive CD8+ T cells from blood. The cell subset or site label on this specimen signifies: CD3+TCRalphabeta+CD8SP T cells; for blood, CD45RO-CCR7+ naive CD8+ T cells. This clonotype was obtained from a human donor who gave cord blood stem cells for thymic organoid culture, a cardiac surgery patient who gave postnatal thymus, or a blood donor (not recorded which). The chain is encoded by TRBV14 joined to TRBJ2-7; the D gene is perhaps TRBD1 or TRBD2, as each covers 5 bases. The sequenced DNA is TGTGCCAGCAGCCAAGAGGGGCGGGTGTGGCGCTACGAGCAGTACTTC. Its protein is CASSQEGRVWRYEQYF.